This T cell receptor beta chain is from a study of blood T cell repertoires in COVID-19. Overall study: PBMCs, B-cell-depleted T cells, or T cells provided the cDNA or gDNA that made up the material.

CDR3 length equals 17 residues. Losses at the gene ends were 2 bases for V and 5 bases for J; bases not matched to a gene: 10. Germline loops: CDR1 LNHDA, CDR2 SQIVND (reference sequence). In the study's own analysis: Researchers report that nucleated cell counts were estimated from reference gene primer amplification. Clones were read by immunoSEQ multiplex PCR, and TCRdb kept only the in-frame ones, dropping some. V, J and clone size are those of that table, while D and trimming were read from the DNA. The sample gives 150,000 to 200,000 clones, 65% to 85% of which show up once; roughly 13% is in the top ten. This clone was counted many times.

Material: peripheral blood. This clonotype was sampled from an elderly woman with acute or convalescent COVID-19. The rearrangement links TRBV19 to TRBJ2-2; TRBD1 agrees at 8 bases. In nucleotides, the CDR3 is TGTGCCAGTAGTATATCCAGGGGGCGGCGGAGGACCGGGGAGCTGTTTTTT. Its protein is CASSISRGRRRTGELFF.